This TCR beta chain was documented in a study of T cells in tumors after PD-1 blockade. The table came from immunoSEQ multiplex PCR; TCRdb's copy has only in-frame clones and leaves some out. This sample has approximately 50,000 clones; around 85% occur once, and the top ten carry 8% to 9.5%. V gave up 3 bases and J gave up 9 bases; unmatched junction bases: 5. CDR1 and CDR2 (germline): MDHEN, SYDVKM. The CDR3 sequence is 13 residues long. The chain employs TRBV28 and TRBJ2-7; the match to TRBD2 covers 10 bases. The material sequenced was PBMCs, taken before anti-PD-1 therapy. The TCR originated in a human donor with advanced basal cell or squamous cell carcinoma (not recorded which). CDR3 sequence: CASSLSSGRGQYF. For the CDR3, the DNA is TGTGCCAGCAGTTTGTCTAGCGGGAGAGGGCAGTACTTC.